The source of this T cell receptor (beta chain) is a study of blood T cell repertoires in COVID-19. Study-wide background: Sources were T cells, B-cell-depleted T cells, or PBMCs; the material itself was cDNA or gDNA.

Seattle researchers signed up patients amid active infection and tracked them longitudinally. With V trimmed by 6 bases and J by 7 bases, 9 bases remained unmatched. The CDR3 length is 15 residues. Germline CDR1 MNHEY, CDR2 SVGEGT. The authors' processing: Reference gene primer amplification in the assay estimated nucleated cell counts. TCRdb's table, derived via immunoSEQ multiplex PCR, lists solely in-frame clones and lacks some. The V and J calls and clone size come from that table; D and trimming were worked out from the DNA. The data hold 300,000 to 400,000 clones, with approximately 88% observed a single time.

This TCR was sampled from a man younger than 40 with COVID-19, enrolled during active disease. Sequenced material: peripheral blood. The chain has TRBV6-2 or TRBV6-3 and TRBJ2-1, with 10 bases fitting TRBD2. CDR3: CASSRSGGASNEQFF. The CDR3 DNA sequence: TGTGCCAGCAGCCGGAGCGGGGGGGCATCGAATGAGCAGTTCTTC.